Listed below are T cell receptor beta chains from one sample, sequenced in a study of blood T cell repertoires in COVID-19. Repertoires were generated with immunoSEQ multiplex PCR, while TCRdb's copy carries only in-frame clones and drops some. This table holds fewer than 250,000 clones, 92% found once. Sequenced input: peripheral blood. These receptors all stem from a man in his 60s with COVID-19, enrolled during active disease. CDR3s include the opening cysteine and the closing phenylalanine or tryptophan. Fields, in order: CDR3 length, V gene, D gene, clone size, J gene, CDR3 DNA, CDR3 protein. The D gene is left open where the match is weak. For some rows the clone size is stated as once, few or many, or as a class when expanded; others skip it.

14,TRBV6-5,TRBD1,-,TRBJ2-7,TGTGCCAGCAGAACCCAGGGGGCTCTGGGGGAGCAGTACTTC,CASRTQGALGEQYF
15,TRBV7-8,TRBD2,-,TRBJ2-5,TGTGCCAGCGGGATAAGGCGGGAGCCGACGGAGACCCAGTACTTC,CASGIRREPTETQYF
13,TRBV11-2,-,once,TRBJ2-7,TGTGCCAGCAGCTTAGGGCGGGCCTACGAGCAGTACTTC,CASSLGRAYEQYF
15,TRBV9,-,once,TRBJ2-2,TGTGCCAGCAGCGTAGTCTCCCTGGCCACCGGGGAGCTGTTTTTT,CASSVVSLATGELFF
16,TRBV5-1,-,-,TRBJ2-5,TGCGCCAGCAGCTTGAGCACGGGGGGCGGACAAGAGACCCAGTACTTC,CASSLSTGGGQETQYF
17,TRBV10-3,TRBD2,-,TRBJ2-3,TGTGCCATCAGTGGGAGGACTAGCGGGAGGGGCGGAGATACGCAGTATTTT,CAISGRTSGRGGDTQYF
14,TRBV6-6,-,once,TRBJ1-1,TGTGCCAGCAGCTCCAGGGGCGGGAACACTGAAGCTTTCTTT,CASSSRGGNTEAFF
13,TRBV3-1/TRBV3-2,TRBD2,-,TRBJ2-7,TGTGCCAGCAGTTCCGGACTAGCCTACGAGCAGTACTTC,CASSSGLAYEQYF
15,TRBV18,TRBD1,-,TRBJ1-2,TGTGCCAGCTCACTCGGACAGGGGGCCAGTCAGGGCTACACCTTC,CASSLGQGASQGYTF
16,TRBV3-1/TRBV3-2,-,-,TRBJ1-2,TGTGCCAGCAGCCCAGACTACAGGAGAGCTAACTATGGCTACACCTTC,CASSPDYRRANYGYTF
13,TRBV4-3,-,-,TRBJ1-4,TGCGCCAGCAGCCAAGAACAGGGTTTGCGGCTGTTTTTT,CASSQEQGLRLFF
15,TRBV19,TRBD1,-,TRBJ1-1,TGTGCCAGTAACCGTGGACAGGGCCGGAACACTGAAGCTTTCTTT,CASNRGQGRNTEAFF
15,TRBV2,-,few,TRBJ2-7,TGTGCCAGCAAATCCCAAACGGGGTCAGGGGACGAGCAGTACTTC,CASKSQTGSGDEQYF
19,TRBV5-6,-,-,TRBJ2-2,TGTGCCAGCAGCTCCTCACAGATTTATAATGACAGAAACACCGGGGAGCTGTTTTTT,CASSSSQIYNDRNTGELFF
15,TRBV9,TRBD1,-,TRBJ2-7,TGTGCCAGCAGCGGAGGGACAGGGTTGGCCTACGAGCAGTACTTC,CASSGGTGLAYEQYF
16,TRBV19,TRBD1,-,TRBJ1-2,TGTGCCAGTAGTCCCCAAGGGGACAGGAAGACATATGGCTACACCTTC,CASSPQGDRKTYGYTF
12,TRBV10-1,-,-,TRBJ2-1,TGCGCCAGCAGTGGGCAGGTCAATGAGCAGTTCTTC,CASSGQVNEQFF
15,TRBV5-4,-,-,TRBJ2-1,TGTGCCAGCAGCTTGGACGGGAGATCCTACAATGAGCAGTTCTTC,CASSLDGRSYNEQFF
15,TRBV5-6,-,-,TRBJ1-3,TGTGCCAGCATCCTTACCGCCGGGGGTGAAAACACCATATATTTT,CASILTAGGENTIYF
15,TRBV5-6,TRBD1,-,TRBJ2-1,TGTGCCAGCAGCAAGTGGGGGACAGGGGGCCATGAGCAGTTCTTC,CASSKWGTGGHEQFF
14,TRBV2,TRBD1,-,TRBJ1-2,TGTGCCAGCAGTTCCACCGACAGGGGCTATGGCTACACCTTC,CASSSTDRGYGYTF
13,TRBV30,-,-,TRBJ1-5,TGTGCCTGGAGTGTAGGGGGGGGTCAGCCCCAGCATTTT,CAWSVGGGQPQHF
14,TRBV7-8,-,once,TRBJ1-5,TGTGCCAGCAGCTTAGAGACAGACAATCAGCCCCAGCATTTT,CASSLETDNQPQHF
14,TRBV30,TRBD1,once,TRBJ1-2,TGTGCCTGGGTGGAGGGACAGGTGAACTATGGCTACACCTTC,CAWVEGQVNYGYTF
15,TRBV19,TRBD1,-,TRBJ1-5,TGTGCCAGTACCCCGCGGGACAGGGGGAATCAGCCCCAGCATTTT,CASTPRDRGNQPQHF
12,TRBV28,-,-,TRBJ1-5,TGTGCCAGCAGGGGCGCTTGGCAGCCCCAGCATTTT,CASRGAWQPQHF